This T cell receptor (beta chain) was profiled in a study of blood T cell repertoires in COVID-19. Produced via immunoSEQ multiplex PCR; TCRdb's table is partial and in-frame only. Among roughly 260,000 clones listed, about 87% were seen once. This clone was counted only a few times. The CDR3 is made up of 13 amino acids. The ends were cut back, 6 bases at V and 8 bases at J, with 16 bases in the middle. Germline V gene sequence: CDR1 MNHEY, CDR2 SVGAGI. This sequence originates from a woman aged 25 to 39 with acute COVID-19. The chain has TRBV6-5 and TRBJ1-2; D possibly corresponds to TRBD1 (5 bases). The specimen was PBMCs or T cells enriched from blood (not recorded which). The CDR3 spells CASRPTGGEGYTF. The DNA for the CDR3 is TGTGCCAGCAGGCCTACAGGAGGGGAGGGCTACACCTTC.